Shown below are 21 T cell receptor beta chains from a single sample sequenced in a study of blood T cell repertoires in COVID-19 (TCRdb year 2020). Library method: the immunoSEQ multiplex PCR assay. Held by TCRdb, this immuneACCESS table contains in-frame sequences only and omits some clones. Under half of the omission traces to an unresolved V gene where checked; the cause of the rest is unknown. The sample contains tens of thousands of clones, 65% to 80% of them found a single time. The ten largest clones take up almost 50% of the sample. Material: peripheral blood. The receptors originated from a human donor in a cohort sampled during active COVID-19.

CDR3 protein: CAWSPTSRDTQYF. The CDR3, as DNA: TGTGCCTGGAGTCCAACTAGTCGCGATACGCAGTATTTT. This chain uses TRBV30 with TRBJ2-3; TRBD2 is a possible D gene (5 bases). CDR1 GTSNPN and CDR2 SVGIG come from the germline V gene (reference sequence). Trimming took off 2 bases at V and 6 bases at J, with 12 bases between the two ends. There are 13 residues in the CDR3.

The gene calls are TRBV28 and TRBJ2-3; TRBD2 matches 11 bases. Trimming cost V 3 bases and J 9 bases; bases outside gene matches: 11. The germline CDR1 and CDR2 sequences are MDHEN and SYDVKM. The CDR3 has 16 amino acids. CDR3 in DNA: TGTGCCAGCAGTTTCGCCGCTAGCGGGAGGTTTGACACGCAGTATTTT. Translated, it gives CASSFAASGRFDTQYF.

This chain uses TRBV6-5 with TRBJ1-1; tentatively, D is TRBD1 (6 bases). V lost 0 bases, J lost 1 base, and 9 bases lay in between. The germline CDR1 and CDR2 sequences are MNHEY and SVGAGI. This CDR3 has 15 residues. The CDR3 DNA reads TGTGCCAGCAGTTACTCGGGACAAACGAACACTGAAGCTTTCTTT. It is translated as CASSYSGQTNTEAFF.

The chain joins TRBV9 to TRBJ1-2; 7 bases fit TRBD1. The CDR3 runs to 15 residues. Germline CDR1 is SGDLS and CDR2 is YYNGEE. J lost 7 bases, V lost 4 bases, and 13 bases had no gene match. The CDR3 protein is CASSPRQGSFGGYTF. The CDR3 DNA is TGTGCCAGCAGCCCTCGACAGGGTTCCTTCGGTGGCTACACCTTC.

This clone is a singleton in its sample. The CDR3 DNA sequence: TGTGCCAGCAGCCCTCGGCAGGGGAGGGACACTGAAGCTTTCTTT. Translation gives CASSPRQGRDTEAFF. The rearrangement uses TRBV25-1 and TRBJ1-1; D is perhaps TRBD1 (6 bases). CDR1 and CDR2 (germline): MGHDK, SYGVNS. The ends were cut back, 6 bases at V and 3 bases at J, with 17 bases in the middle. The CDR3 spans 15 residues.

The V call is TRBV3-1 (or the pseudogene TRBV3-2), the J call TRBJ2-2; 13 positions agree with TRBD2. J was trimmed by 4 bases and V by 3 bases; bases with no gene match: 11. Germline V gene lookup returns CDR1 LGHDT and CDR2 YNNKEL (reference sequence). The CDR3 has 19 amino acids. The CDR3 DNA is TGTGCCAGCAGCCAGGGGCTTCCGGGACTAGCGGGACGCACCGGGGAGCTGTTTTTT. Its protein is CASSQGLPGLAGRTGELFF.

CDR3 protein: CASSMTSGTGINEQFF. Here the CDR3 DNA reads TGTGCCAGCAGTATGACATCCGGGACAGGGATCAATGAGCAGTTCTTC. This chain joins TRBV7-9 and TRBJ2-1, with TRBD1 matching 9 bases. Germline V gives CDR1 SEHNR, CDR2 FQNEAQ (reference sequence). The CDR3 sequence is 16 residues long. The V segment lost 6 bases and the J segment 6 bases; nucleotides outside the gene matches: 12.

The V call is TRBV4-3, the J call TRBJ1-1; no reliable D call. The V end lost 1 base, the J end lost 5 bases, and 11 bases lay between the germline ends. CDR1 LGHNA and CDR2 YSLEER come from the germline V gene. The CDR3 spans 14 residues. In nucleotides, the CDR3 is TGCGCCAGCAGCCAAGTCCCGGTGGAGACTGAAGCTTTCTTT. This gives the protein CASSQVPVETEAFF.

The genes are TRBV5-5 and TRBJ2-4, with TRBD2 as a possible D gene (6 bases). In germline, CDR1 is SGHKS, CDR2 YYEKEE (reference sequence). V was shortened by 0 bases and J by 8 bases, with 6 bases between the two germline ends. This CDR3 is 12 amino acids long. DNA for the CDR3: TGTGCCAGCAGCTTGGCGGGGGACATTCAGTACTTC. This encodes CASSLAGDIQYF.

The chain is built from TRBV28 and TRBJ1-5, with no clear D. Trimming removed 4 bases from V and 7 bases from J, with 11 bases in between. Germline CDR1 reads MDHEN; CDR2 reads SYDVKM. This CDR3 has 13 amino acids. CDR3 region: CASSSVSGQPQHF. CDR3 bases: TGTGCCAGCAGTTCAGTTTCCGGGCAGCCCCAGCATTTT.

The genes are TRBV6-6 and TRBJ2-5; a possible D gene is TRBD2 (5 bases). V was cut by 5 bases and J by 7 bases, with 20 bases left in between. This CDR3 has 15 residues. Germline CDR1 is MNHNY and CDR2 is SVGAGI (reference sequence). CDR3 protein: CASSPPGSLLWTQYF. CDR3 DNA: TGTGCCAGCAGTCCGCCGGGGAGTTTGCTATGGACCCAGTACTTC.

V usage is TRBV5-1 and J usage is TRBJ2-2, with 11 bases lining up with TRBD1. The CDR3 contains 14 residues. CDR1 SGHRS and CDR2 YFSETQ come from the germline V gene. Trimming removed 8 bases from V and 3 bases from J; junction bases left unmatched: 3. Here the CDR3 reads CASWDRGYTGELFF. The CDR3 nucleotides read TGCGCCAGTTGGGACAGGGGGTACACCGGGGAGCTGTTTTTT.

The chain is built from TRBV19 and TRBJ1-1; TRBD1 matches 8 bases. V dropped 6 bases and J dropped 4; count of bases not matched to a gene: 7. Germline CDR1 reads LNHDA; CDR2 reads SQIVND (reference sequence). CDR3 length equals 14 residues. The CDR3 is CASSRKQGVTEAFF. CDR3 sequence (DNA): TGTGCCAGTAGCCGAAAACAGGGGGTCACTGAAGCTTTCTTT. Based on the CDR3 plus reference TRBV19 and TRBJ1-1, the full variable domain is DGGITQSPKYLFRKEGQNVTLSCEQNLNHDAMYWYRQDPGQGLRLIYYSQIVNDFQKGDIAEGYSVSREKKESFPLTVTSAQKNPTAFYLCASSRKQGVTEAFFGQGTRLTVV.

CDR3 residues: CASSLAFGNTIYF. The CDR3 DNA follows: TGCGCCAGCAGCTTGGCCTTCGGAAACACCATATATTTT. This sequence joins TRBV5-1 and TRBJ1-3; D is undetermined. CDR1 and CDR2 from the germline V gene are SGHRS and YFSETQ. V dropped 0 bases and J dropped 4 bases, with 5 bases sitting between them. CDR3 length equals 13 residues.

The rearrangement links TRBV6-5 to TRBJ2-3; D gene uncertain. This CDR3 spans 15 amino acids. V dropped 0 bases and J dropped 3 bases, with 10 bases sitting between them. Germline CDR1 and CDR2: MNHEY and SVGAGI. The CDR3 is CASSYSSSETDTQYF. CDR3 in DNA: TGTGCCAGCAGTTACTCTTCCAGCGAGACAGATACGCAGTATTTT.

This chain uses TRBV18 with TRBJ2-1; 7 bases are a match to TRBD2. The CDR3 is 15 residues long. CDR1 KGHSH and CDR2 LQKENI come from the germline V gene. V gave up 0 bases and J gave up 2 bases; unmatched junction bases: 1. The CDR3 DNA follows: TGTGCCAGCTCACCACCGGGAGGGGCCTACAATGAGCAGTTCTTC. Encoded protein: CASSPPGGAYNEQFF.

This rearrangement joins TRBV15 to TRBJ2-1; possible D gene TRBD2, 6 bases. CDR1 and CDR2 (germline): LNHNV, YYDKDF (reference sequence). The CDR3 loop spans 13 amino acids. V was trimmed by 10 bases and J by 6 bases, leaving 16 bases between them. This CDR3 reads CAIGSIFGNEQFF. The DNA of the CDR3 is TGTGCCATCGGGAGTATCTTCGGCAATGAGCAGTTCTTC.

The chain links TRBV20-1 to TRBJ2-3; TRBD2 aligns across 10 bases. The V segment lost 3 bases and the J segment 4 bases; nucleotides outside the gene matches: 7. Germline values: CDR1 DFQATT, CDR2 SNEGSKA (reference sequence). The CDR3 loop spans 15 amino acids. The CDR3 coding sequence is TGCAGTGCTAGTCTAGCGGGAGTACGGGCAGATACGCAGTATTTT. The encoded protein is CSASLAGVRADTQYF.

This clone was found once. The chain recombines TRBV27 with TRBJ2-7; the D gene is possibly TRBD2 (6 bases). The CDR3 consists of 14 residues. V gave up 6 bases and J gave up 3 bases, with 15 bases separating them. CDR1 is MNHEY and CDR2 is SMNVEV in the germline V gene (reference sequence). This CDR3 reads CASRSLTSNYEQYF. CDR3 coding DNA: TGTGCCAGCAGGTCCCTGACTAGTAACTACGAGCAGTACTTC.

V and J are TRBV27 and TRBJ2-7; 7 bases agree with TRBD1. The CDR3 loop spans 14 amino acids. Unmatched junction bases numbered 2, after V lost 0 bases and J lost 3 bases. CDR1 MNHEY and CDR2 SMNVEV come from the germline V gene (reference sequence). CDR3 sequence: CASSLSTGNYEQYF. CDR3 nucleotide sequence: TGTGCCAGCAGTTTATCGACAGGGAACTACGAGCAGTACTTC.

V gene TRBV7-2 combines with J gene TRBJ2-7, with 10 bases fitting TRBD1. The V gene's germline CDR1 is SGHTA and CDR2 FQGNSA. J gave up 5 bases and V 7 bases, and 14 bases lay outside the gene matches. This CDR3 contains 16 residues. The CDR3 loop reads CASNIFRDRGGDEQYF. The CDR3, as DNA: TGTGCCAGCAATATATTCCGGGACAGGGGAGGTGACGAGCAGTACTTC.